This T cell receptor (beta chain) originates from a study of regulatory T cells in long-lasting Graves disease. Time point specified: newly diagnosed GD, antithyroid drugs for less than 3 months. From RNA extracted from PBMCs, the TCR library was made. The V gene's germline CDR1 is DFQATT and CDR2 SNEGSKA (reference sequence). This CDR3 has 15 amino acids. V dropped 0 bases and J dropped 0 bases, with 10 bases sitting between them. Libraries of TCR beta came from iRepertoire HTBI primers plus Arm-PCR of CDR3 regions. Each CDR3 protein gets one entry after TCRdb re-called the multiplex PCR reads with MiXCR. The sample consists of around 250,000 distinct CDR3 sequences, more than 15% of them appearing once. This clonotype has ten or more counts. These sequences were also reported in another study, on T cells in Graves' hyperthyroidism and ophthalmopathy. Turning to that study: Peripheral blood also featured most of the thyroid clonotypes expanded above 0.001.

The sample was peripheral blood mononuclear cells (PBMCs), taken at new diagnosis, from a patient treated with antithyroid drugs. The chain links TRBV20-1 to TRBJ2-3; D unclear. This TCR derives from a woman aged 30 to 39 with Graves disease. The DNA for the CDR3 is TGCAGTGCTAGAGATCCCCAGACTAGCACAGATACGCAGTATTTT. Protein: CSARDPQTSTDTQYF.